Listed below are T cell receptor beta chains from one sample, sequenced in a study of T-cell memory formation after mild COVID-19. TCRdb independently ran MiXCR on the 5' RACE reads; one entry per CDR3 protein. This table has approximately 300,000 distinct CDR3 sequences, roughly 15% appearing once. The source material was PBMCs or a T cell subset sorted from them (not recorded which). These receptors originate from a man aged 18 to 30 who had mild COVID-19 (a few samples of this study predate the infection). Cell type and time point are not known. Each CDR3 is given with its conserved first and last residue. Each record gives: clone size, D gene, J gene, V gene, CDR3 protein, CDR3 DNA. A D gene is named only where the DNA matches it firmly. The size field is filled for only some rows; it gives once, few, many or a size class.

. TRBD2 TRBJ2-1 TRBV6-2/TRBV6-3 CASSYHAAGGSYNEQFF TGTGCCAGCAGCTATCACGCGGCGGGGGGCTCCTACAATGAGCAGTTCTTC
. TRBD2 TRBJ2-1 TRBV7-3 CASSSGLAGGPSNEQFF TGTGCCAGCAGCTCCGGGCTAGCGGGGGGGCCAAGCAATGAGCAGTTCTTC
few TRBD1 TRBJ2-1 TRBV20-1 CSARPNGGQGYNEQFF TGCAGTGCTAGACCCAACGGGGGACAGGGGTACAATGAGCAGTTCTTC
. TRBD2 TRBJ2-1 TRBV2 CASSDPGLADNEQFF TGTGCCAGCAGTGATCCGGGACTAGCGGACAATGAGCAGTTCTTC
few . TRBJ2-3 TRBV9 CASSSQRGPQGDTQYF TGTGCCAGCAGCTCGCAGCGGGGACCCCAGGGGGATACGCAGTATTTT
once . TRBJ1-5 TRBV14 CASSQTWSQPQHF TGTGCCAGCAGCCAAACTTGGAGCCAGCCCCAGCATTTT
many . TRBJ2-5 TRBV12-3/TRBV12-4 CASSREEETQYF TGTGCCAGCAGCCGAGAGGAAGAGACCCAGTACTTC
. TRBD2 TRBJ2-2 TRBV6-1 CASSEAYGGTGELFF TGTGCCAGCAGTGAAGCGTACGGGGGGACCGGGGAGCTGTTTTTT
. . TRBJ1-6 TRBV28 CASSSGWGSPLHF TGTGCCAGCAGTTCGGGCTGGGGTTCACCCCTCCACTTT
few TRBD1 TRBJ2-7 TRBV5-1 CASSLGGQGFYEQYF TGCGCCAGCAGCTTGGGGGGACAGGGGTTTTACGAGCAGTACTTC
many . TRBJ2-6 TRBV6-5 CASSYSRVIGANVLTF TGTGCCAGCAGTTACTCCAGGGTTATTGGGGCCAACGTCCTGACTTTC
. . TRBJ2-3 TRBV11-2 CASSLDTSHSTDTQYF TGTGCCAGCAGCTTAGATACATCCCATAGCACAGATACGCAGTATTTT
. . TRBJ1-5 TRBV30 CAWTTGLFQPQHF TGTGCCTGGACTACAGGGTTGTTTCAGCCCCAGCATTTT
. . TRBJ1-4 TRBV12-3/TRBV12-4 CASSDGEGGEKLFF TGTGCCAGCAGTGACGGGGAAGGTGGTGAAAAACTGTTTTTT
. . TRBJ1-2 TRBV5-5 CASSQSVPYGYTF TGTGCCAGCAGCCAATCGGTGCCCTATGGCTACACCTTC
many TRBD2 TRBJ2-3 TRBV4-2 CASSQPLGGGSTDTQYF TGTGCCAGCAGCCAACCCCTGGGGGGGGGGAGCACAGATACGCAGTATTTT
few . TRBJ2-5 TRBV11-2 CASSQGQTRGTQYF TGTGCCAGCAGCCAGGGGCAAACACGGGGGACCCAGTACTTC
few . TRBJ1-2 TRBV6-5 CASSYSIGGASGYGYTF TGTGCCAGCAGTTACTCGATCGGAGGGGCAAGCGGCTATGGCTACACCTTC
. TRBD2 TRBJ2-5 TRBV7-2 CASTSAGGRTGETQYF TGTGCCAGCACGAGTGCGGGGGGGCGAACTGGAGAGACCCAGTACTTC
few TRBD1 TRBJ1-1 TRBV7-2 CASSFTGGMLNTEAFF TGTGCCAGCAGCTTTACAGGGGGGATGCTGAACACTGAAGCTTTCTTT
many . TRBJ1-2 TRBV7-9 CASSFSRESYTF TGTGCCAGCAGCTTTTCCAGGGAGAGCTACACCTTC
. . TRBJ2-3 TRBV6-2/TRBV6-3 CASVDPRLRGSEDTQYF TGTGCCAGCGTTGATCCACGGCTCCGGGGATCTGAGGATACGCAGTATTTT
. . TRBJ1-1 TRBV7-3 CASSSQPTTQGTTEAFF TGTGCCAGCAGCTCCCAACCTACGACTCAGGGGACCACTGAAGCTTTCTTT
once TRBD2 TRBJ2-1 TRBV7-6 CASSWVAGGPDEQFF TGTGCCAGCAGCTGGGTAGCGGGGGGGCCTGATGAGCAGTTCTTC
few . TRBJ2-3 TRBV20-1 CSAPTADTQYF TGCAGTGCCCCCACGGCAGATACGCAGTATTTT
. . TRBJ2-3 TRBV7-9 CASSPTVADTQYF TGTGCCAGCAGCCCGACGGTGGCAGATACGCAGTATTTT
. . TRBJ1-5 TRBV4-1 CASANREMGNQPQHF TGCGCCAGCGCAAACAGGGAAATGGGCAATCAGCCCCAGCATTTT
. . TRBJ1-1 TRBV12-3/TRBV12-4 CASSTLGGLNTEAFF TGTGCCAGCAGTACCCTGGGGGGTCTGAACACTGAAGCTTTCTTT
many TRBD2 TRBJ2-6 TRBV6-5 CASTPGLAVYSGANVLTF TGTGCCAGCACCCCCGGACTAGCGGTTTACTCTGGGGCCAACGTCCTGACTTTC
. . TRBJ1-6 TRBV7-8 CASSPTQGYNSPLHF TGTGCCAGCAGCCCGACACAGGGATACAATTCACCCCTCCACTTT
. . TRBJ1-1 TRBV18 CASSQEGVAEAFF TGTGCCAGCTCACAGGAGGGGGTGGCTGAAGCTTTCTTT
. . TRBJ2-7 TRBV5-1 CASRDGQSYEQYF TGCGCCAGCAGGGATGGACAGTCCTACGAGCAGTACTTC
. . TRBJ1-2 TRBV11-2 CASSPIRGPANYGYTF TGTGCCAGCAGCCCCATTCGGGGCCCAGCTAACTATGGCTACACCTTC
. . TRBJ2-7 TRBV21-1 CASSNGGTAHSSYEQYF TGTGCCAGCAGCAACGGGGGGACTGCACATAGCTCCTACGAGCAGTACTTC
few . TRBJ1-1 TRBV30 CACAWSGTLTEAFF TGTGCCTGCGCCTGGTCCGGGACCCTCACTGAAGCTTTCTTT
. . TRBJ2-6 TRBV6-5 CASSGDSTSSGANVLTF TGTGCCAGCAGCGGAGACAGCACCTCCTCTGGGGCCAACGTCCTGACTTTC
. . TRBJ2-4 TRBV7-6 CASSLTGGQGNIQYF TGTGCCAGCAGCCTGACGGGGGGCCAGGGAAACATTCAGTACTTC
. . TRBJ2-5 TRBV27 CASSLIGQQSETQYF TGTGCCAGCAGTTTAATAGGCCAGCAATCGGAGACCCAGTACTTC
many . TRBJ2-1 TRBV11-2 CASTHYNEQFF TGTGCCAGCACCCATTACAATGAGCAGTTCTTC